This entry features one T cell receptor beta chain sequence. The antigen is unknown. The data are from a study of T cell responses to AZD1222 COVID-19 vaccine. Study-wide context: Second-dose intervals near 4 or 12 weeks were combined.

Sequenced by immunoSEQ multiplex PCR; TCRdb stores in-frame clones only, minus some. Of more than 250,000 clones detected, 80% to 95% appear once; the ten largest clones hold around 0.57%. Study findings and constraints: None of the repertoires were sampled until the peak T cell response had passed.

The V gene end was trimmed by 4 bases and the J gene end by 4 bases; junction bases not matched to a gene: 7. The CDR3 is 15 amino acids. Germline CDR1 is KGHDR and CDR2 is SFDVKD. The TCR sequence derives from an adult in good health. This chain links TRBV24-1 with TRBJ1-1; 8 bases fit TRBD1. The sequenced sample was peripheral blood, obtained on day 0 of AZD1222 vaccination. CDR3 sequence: CATSDSRTGGTEAFF. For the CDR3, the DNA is TGTGCCACCAGTGACAGCCGTACAGGGGGCACTGAAGCTTTCTTT.